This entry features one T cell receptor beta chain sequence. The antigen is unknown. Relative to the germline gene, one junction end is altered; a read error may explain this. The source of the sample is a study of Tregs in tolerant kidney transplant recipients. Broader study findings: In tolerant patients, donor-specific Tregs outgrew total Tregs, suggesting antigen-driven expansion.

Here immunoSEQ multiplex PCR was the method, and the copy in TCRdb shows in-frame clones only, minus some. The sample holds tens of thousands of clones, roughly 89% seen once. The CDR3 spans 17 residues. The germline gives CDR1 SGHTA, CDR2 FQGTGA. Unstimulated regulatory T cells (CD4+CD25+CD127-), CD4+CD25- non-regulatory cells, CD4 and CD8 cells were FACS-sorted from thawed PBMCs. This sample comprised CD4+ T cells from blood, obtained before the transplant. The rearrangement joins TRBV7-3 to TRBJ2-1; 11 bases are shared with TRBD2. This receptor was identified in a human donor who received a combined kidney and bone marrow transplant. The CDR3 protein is CASTLLAGVEYYNEQFF. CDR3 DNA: TGTGCCAGCACCTTACTAGCGGGAGTGGAATACTACAATGAGCAGTTCTTC.